A selection of T cell receptor beta chains follows, all from one sample in a study of response to subunit inactivated influenza vaccine. A single record per CDR3 protein comes from TCRdb applying MiXCR to the RT-PCR reads. Seen here are a few hundred thousand distinct CDR3 sequences, 10% to 12% observed once, and the top ten hold approximately 10%. These data were also filed under a second study, of T cells expressing NK-cell markers.

Source: PBMCs from blood, taken on the day of vaccination. The receptors were gathered from a man aged 45 to 65 who received an inactivated influenza vaccine. The CDR3 runs from the conserved cysteine through the conserved F or W. A D gene is named only where the DNA matches it firmly. Part of the rows lack a size; the others show once, few, many or a class for expanded clones.

TRBV15,NA,NA,TRBJ2-5,CATSPRGLGGETQYF,TGTGCCACCAGCCCCCGAGGTTTAGGGGGAGAGACCCAGTACTTC
TRBV25-1,NA,NA,TRBJ2-4,CASSAGTIQNIQYF,TGTGCCAGCAGTGCCGGGACGATCCAAAACATTCAGTACTTC
TRBV10-3,TRBD2,few,TRBJ2-7,CASLPAGGHEQYF,TGTGCCAGCTTGCCAGCGGGAGGGCACGAGCAGTACTTC
TRBV5-6,TRBD2,NA,TRBJ2-1,CASSSSNGREQFF,TGTGCCAGCAGCTCCAGTAACGGGAGGGAGCAGTTCTTC
TRBV9,NA,few,TRBJ1-4,CASSVSDVKNEKLFF,TGTGCCAGCAGCGTATCCGACGTAAAAAATGAAAAACTGTTTTTT
TRBV10-3,NA,few,TRBJ2-5,CAISDYGPRETQYF,TGTGCCATCAGTGATTACGGCCCGAGGGAGACCCAGTACTTC
TRBV7-2,NA,NA,TRBJ2-7,CASSPEVSYEQYF,TGTGCCAGCAGCCCGGAAGTCTCCTACGAGCAGTACTTC
TRBV12-3/TRBV12-4,NA,many,TRBJ2-5,CASSETRVVQETQYF,TGTGCCAGCAGTGAGACCAGGGTGGTCCAAGAGACCCAGTACTTC
TRBV20-1,TRBD1,many,TRBJ2-1,CSGPYGTGINEQFF,TGCAGTGGTCCCTACGGGACAGGGATCAATGAGCAGTTCTTC
TRBV4-3,TRBD2,many,TRBJ2-1,CASSQGSGTDEQFF,TGCGCCAGCAGCCAAGGTAGCGGGACGGATGAGCAGTTCTTC
TRBV18,NA,NA,TRBJ2-1,CASSPPNSFYNEQFF,TGTGCCAGCTCACCACCGAATAGCTTCTACAATGAGCAGTTCTTC
TRBV20-1,TRBD1,few,TRBJ2-1,CSAYDRANEQFF,TGCAGTGCTTATGACAGGGCGAATGAGCAGTTCTTC
TRBV20-1,NA,NA,TRBJ1-1,CSAPGILNTEAFF,TGCAGTGCTCCCGGGATCTTGAACACTGAAGCTTTCTTT
TRBV5-1,NA,few,TRBJ2-3,CASSLVANTDTQYF,TGCGCCAGCAGCTTGGTGGCTAACACAGATACGCAGTATTTT
TRBV28,TRBD1,many,TRBJ1-2,CATTGESDRMIYGYTF,TGTGCCACCACAGGGGAGTCGGACAGGATGATCTATGGCTACACCTTC
TRBV7-2,TRBD2,many,TRBJ2-5,CASSLAGLAGVETQYF,TGTGCCAGCAGCTTAGCGGGACTAGCGGGAGTAGAGACCCAGTACTTC
TRBV24-1,NA,NA,TRBJ2-3,CATSDFRARTDTQYF,TGTGCCACCAGTGATTTCAGGGCACGCACAGATACGCAGTATTTT
TRBV5-1,TRBD1,NA,TRBJ2-7,CASFVGTGGREQYF,TGCGCCAGCTTCGTCGGGACAGGGGGTAGAGAGCAGTACTTC
TRBV10-3,NA,NA,TRBJ2-7,CAISEVDLHYEQYF,TGTGCCATCAGTGAAGTGGACCTGCACTACGAGCAGTACTTC
TRBV5-6,TRBD2,many,TRBJ2-3,CASSPGGEDTQYF,TGTGCCAGCAGCCCGGGGGGAGAAGATACGCAGTATTTT
TRBV9,NA,NA,TRBJ2-4,CASSAKRQGGIQYF,TGTGCCAGCAGCGCGAAGAGACAGGGAGGCATTCAGTACTTC
TRBV5-1,TRBD2,NA,TRBJ2-1,CASSGVGGRTYNEQFF,TGCGCCAGCAGTGGGGTCGGCGGGAGGACCTACAATGAGCAGTTCTTC
TRBV20-1,NA,NA,TRBJ2-2,CSAYRDTGELFF,TGCAGTGCTTACCGGGATACCGGGGAGCTGTTTTTT
TRBV12-3/TRBV12-4,NA,many,TRBJ2-1,CASSLGSNEQFF,TGTGCCAGCAGCTTAGGGTCCAATGAGCAGTTCTTC
TRBV15,TRBD1,NA,TRBJ2-7,CATSIGQGSLWEQYF,TGTGCCACCAGCATCGGACAGGGCTCTCTCTGGGAGCAGTACTTC
TRBV24-1,NA,NA,TRBJ2-7,CATSDSSLVYEQYF,TGTGCCACCAGTGATAGCTCGCTTGTCTACGAGCAGTACTTC
TRBV20-1,NA,few,TRBJ2-4,CSAPDRIGFGKNIQYF,TGCAGTGCCCCTGACAGGATCGGTTTTGGCAAAAACATTCAGTACTTC
TRBV20-1,TRBD1,NA,TRBJ2-7,CSARDPGQGLHEQYF,TGCAGTGCTAGAGATCCAGGACAGGGGCTCCACGAGCAGTACTTC
TRBV12-3/TRBV12-4,NA,NA,TRBJ1-6,CASSPPQVSPLHF,TGTGCCAGCAGTCCCCCCCAGGTTTCACCCCTCCACTTT
TRBV11-2,NA,NA,TRBJ2-1,CASSPTGVDGNEQFF,TGTGCCAGTTCCCCGACCGGGGTGGACGGCAATGAGCAGTTCTTC
TRBV20-1,NA,NA,TRBJ2-2,CSARGGGVLSSGELFF,TGCAGTGCTAGGGGAGGGGGGGTTTTGTCAAGCGGGGAGCTGTTTTTT
TRBV6-1,NA,few,TRBJ1-6,CASRQGSLGNSPLHF,TGTGCCAGCAGACAGGGCAGTCTCGGTAATTCACCCCTCCACTTT